The rows below give T cell receptor beta chains drawn from one sample of a study of blood T cell repertoires in COVID-19. Produced via immunoSEQ multiplex PCR; TCRdb's table is partial and in-frame only. In the table there are about 120,000 clones, 75% to 85% of which are singletons. The sample was peripheral blood. The receptors derive from an elderly woman with acute or convalescent COVID-19. Each CDR3 is given with its conserved first and last residue. The D gene is left open where the match is weak. Clone size is not always given. Where it is, it says once, few, many or a class for expanded clones.

clone size,D gene,J gene,V gene,CDR3 protein,CDR3 DNA
-,TRBD1,TRBJ1-1,TRBV20-1,CSAIGQAEAFF,TGCAGTGCGATCGGACAGGCCGAAGCTTTCTTT
few,-,TRBJ1-1,TRBV3-1/TRBV3-2,CASSSGRGAEAFF,TGTGCCAGCAGCTCTGGGAGGGGTGCTGAAGCTTTCTTT
-,-,TRBJ1-2,TRBV14,CASSQVGGGYYGYTF,TGTGCCAGCAGCCAAGTCGGCGGGGGGTACTATGGCTACACCTTC
-,TRBD1,TRBJ2-1,TRBV7-2,CASSFGQGVVNNDMGQFF,TGTGCCAGCAGCTTTGGACAGGGAGTAGTAAATAACGACATGGGGCAGTTCTTC
-,TRBD2,TRBJ2-1,TRBV27,CASSPGLGVYNEQFF,TGTGCCAGCAGTCCCGGACTAGGCGTTTACAATGAGCAGTTCTTC
-,-,TRBJ1-1,TRBV29-1,CSALKAAWRDTEAFF,TGCAGCGCGCTGAAGGCCGCCTGGAGAGACACTGAAGCTTTCTTT
-,-,TRBJ1-3,TRBV6-1,CASSEGPTAVHTIYF,TGTGCCAGCAGTGAAGGGCCGACTGCTGTTCACACCATATATTTT
-,TRBD1,TRBJ1-1,TRBV7-8,CASSLLTGTARNTEAFF,TGTGCCAGCAGCCTACTGACAGGGACGGCGAGGAACACTGAAGCTTTCTTT
few,-,TRBJ2-5,TRBV29-1,CSVVRAQGTQYF,TGCAGCGTTGTACGAGCCCAGGGGACCCAGTACTTC
-,TRBD1,TRBJ2-5,TRBV2,CASKDRGGETQYF,TGTGCCAGTAAGGACAGGGGAGGCGAGACCCAGTACTTC
-,TRBD2,TRBJ2-1,TRBV9,CASSSLAGGPGNEQFF,TGTGCCAGCAGCTCCCTAGCGGGAGGGCCGGGAAATGAGCAGTTCTTC
-,TRBD1,TRBJ2-5,TRBV5-4,CASSPDRGRQETQYF,TGTGCCAGCAGCCCGGACAGGGGTCGTCAAGAGACCCAGTACTTC
-,TRBD1,TRBJ2-3,TRBV5-1,CASTEQGQGATDTQYF,TGCGCCAGCACCGAACAGGGACAGGGGGCAACAGATACGCAGTATTTT
-,TRBD1,TRBJ1-2,TRBV24-1,CAIGQGGGYTF,TGTGCCATCGGACAGGGTGGCGGCTACACCTTC
-,TRBD1,TRBJ1-5,TRBV2,CASSLDRDQQPQHF,TGTGCCAGCAGTTTGGACAGGGACCAACAGCCCCAGCATTTT
-,TRBD1,TRBJ1-2,TRBV5-4,CASSSLGQGSGYTF,TGTGCCAGCAGCTCTTTAGGACAGGGCAGTGGCTACACCTTC
-,TRBD1,TRBJ2-1,TRBV5-1,CASSGGQSSYNEQFF,TGCGCCAGCAGCGGGGGACAGAGCTCCTACAATGAGCAGTTCTTC
-,TRBD1,TRBJ1-5,TRBV19,CASSDYSGTGYQPQHF,TGTGCCAGTAGTGATTACTCCGGGACAGGTTATCAGCCCCAGCATTTT
-,-,TRBJ1-4,TRBV9,CASNPGGGAGEKLFF,TGTGCCAGCAATCCTGGAGGGGGGGCTGGTGAAAAACTGTTTTTT
-,TRBD2,TRBJ2-3,TRBV5-1,CASSSGLAGGGDTQYF,TGCGCCAGCAGCTCTGGACTAGCGGGAGGAGGAGATACGCAGTATTTT
-,TRBD1,TRBJ1-2,TRBV12-3/TRBV12-4,CASSRDRNYGYTF,TGTGCCAGCAGCAGGGACAGGAACTATGGCTACACCTTC
-,TRBD1,TRBJ1-2,TRBV10-3,CAISTGDSYGYTF,TGTGCCATTAGTACAGGGGATAGCTATGGCTACACCTTC
-,TRBD2,TRBJ2-3,TRBV6-2/TRBV6-3,CASSHIKGAGGDTDTQYF,TGTGCCAGCAGTCATATTAAGGGAGCGGGAGGGGACACAGATACGCAGTATTTT
-,TRBD2,TRBJ2-1,TRBV6-5,CASNPSGRAVNEQFF,TGTGCCAGCAATCCTAGCGGGAGGGCCGTCAATGAGCAGTTCTTC
-,-,TRBJ1-2,TRBV28,CASSLYTYGYTF,TGTGCCAGCAGTTTATACACCTATGGCTACACCTTC
-,TRBD1,TRBJ1-2,TRBV7-9,CASSLSSDRGYGYTF,TGTGCCAGCAGCCTTTCATCGGACAGGGGGTATGGCTACACCTTC
many,-,TRBJ1-2,TRBV4-3,CASSQNLANYGYTF,TGCGCCAGCAGCCAAAACCTAGCTAACTATGGCTACACCTTC
few,-,TRBJ1-6,TRBV3-1/TRBV3-2,CASSQDYADSPLHF,TGTGCCAGCAGCCAAGATTACGCGGATTCACCCCTCCACTTT
-,TRBD2,TRBJ2-1,TRBV19,CASSPRLAASYNEQFF,TGTGCCAGTAGTCCCCGGCTAGCGGCCTCCTACAATGAGCAGTTCTTC
-,TRBD2,TRBJ2-1,TRBV30,CAWSVRGLAGVAQFF,TGTGCCTGGAGTGTACGAGGACTAGCGGGAGTGGCGCAGTTCTTC
-,-,TRBJ2-7,TRBV30,CAWSGFRRPNYEQYF,TGTGCCTGGAGTGGGTTCCGGCGGCCTAACTACGAGCAGTACTTC